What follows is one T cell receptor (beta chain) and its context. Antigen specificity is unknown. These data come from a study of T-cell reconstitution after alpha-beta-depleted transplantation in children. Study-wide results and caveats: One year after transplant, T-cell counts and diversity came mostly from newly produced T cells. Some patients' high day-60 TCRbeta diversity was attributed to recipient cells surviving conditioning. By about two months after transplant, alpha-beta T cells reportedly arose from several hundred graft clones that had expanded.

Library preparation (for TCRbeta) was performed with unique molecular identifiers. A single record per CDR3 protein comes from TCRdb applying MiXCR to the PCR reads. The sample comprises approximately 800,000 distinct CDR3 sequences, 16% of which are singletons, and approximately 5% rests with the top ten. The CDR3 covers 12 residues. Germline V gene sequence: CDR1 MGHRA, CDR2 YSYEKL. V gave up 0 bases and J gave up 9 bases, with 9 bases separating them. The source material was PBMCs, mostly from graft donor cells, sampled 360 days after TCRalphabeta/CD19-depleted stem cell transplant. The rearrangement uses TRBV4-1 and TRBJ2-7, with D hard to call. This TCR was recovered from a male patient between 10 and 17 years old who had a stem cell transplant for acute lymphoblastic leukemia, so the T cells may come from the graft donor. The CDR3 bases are TGCGCCAGCAGCCAAGATGGGTTCGGGCAGTACTTC. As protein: CASSQDGFGQYF.